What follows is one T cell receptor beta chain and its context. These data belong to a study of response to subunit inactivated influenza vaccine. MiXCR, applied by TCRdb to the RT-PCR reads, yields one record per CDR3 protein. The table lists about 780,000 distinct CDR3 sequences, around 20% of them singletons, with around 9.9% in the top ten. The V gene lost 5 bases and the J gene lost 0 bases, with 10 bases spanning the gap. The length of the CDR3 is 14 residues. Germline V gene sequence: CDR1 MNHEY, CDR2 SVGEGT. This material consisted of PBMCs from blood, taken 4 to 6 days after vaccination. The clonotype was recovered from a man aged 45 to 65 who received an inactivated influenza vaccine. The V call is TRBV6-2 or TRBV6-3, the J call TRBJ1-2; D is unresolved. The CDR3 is CASSPHRANYGYTF. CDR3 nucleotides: TGTGCCAGCAGTCCTCACCGGGCTAACTATGGCTACACCTTC.